The source of this TCR beta chain is a study of T cell responses to AZD1222 COVID-19 vaccine. Study observations and caveats: Dominant at 160-218 and 743-854, vaccine-associated CD4 TCRs also spanned spike. Most donors were white British, females outnumbered males, and clonal diversity was possibly underestimated. Baseline antibody screening turned up just a handful of seropositive AZD1222 recipients.

The CDR3 totals 16 residues. Between the trimmed V and J ends, which lost 0 bases and 2 bases, there was a span of 9 bases. Germline-derived CDR1 and CDR2 are SGHRS and YFSETQ. A single count supports this clone. Its antigen is currently unknown. Sequencing used immunoSEQ multiplex PCR; TCRdb keeps in-frame clones, though not all of them. The sample lists about 110,000 clones, about 92% occurring once. This sequence was found in an adult who received the AZD1222 COVID-19 vaccine. This chain links TRBV5-1 with TRBJ1-6; D not certain. Specimen: peripheral blood, collected 28 days after the second AZD1222 dose. As DNA, the CDR3 is TGCGCCAGCAGCTTGGGCCGGACGCCCTATAATTCACCCCTCCACTTT. Its protein is CASSLGRTPYNSPLHF.